This entry concerns a single T cell receptor beta chain. This sample was taken from a study of blood T cell repertoires in COVID-19. Whole-study context: Samples representing acute and convalescent COVID-19 were sourced from the United States, Italy and Spain. Nucleic acid was either cDNA or gDNA, and it came from T cells, B-cell-depleted T cells, or PBMCs.

The trim removed 5 bases at V and 6 bases at J, leaving 16 bases unmatched. This CDR3 spans 17 amino acids. CDR1 and CDR2 (germline): LNHDA, SQIVND (reference sequence). How the authors handled the data: Amplifying reference gene primers gave estimates of nucleated cell counts. The data were produced by immunoSEQ multiplex PCR, yet TCRdb's version contains in-frame clones alone and is incomplete. That table furnishes V, J and clone size, whereas the DNA furnished D and trimming. The data contain 200,000 to 300,000 clones, around 90% of them seen just once; the ten biggest clones take up under 0.95%. The chain recombines TRBV19 with TRBJ1-2, with 9 nucleotides matching TRBD1. What was sequenced was peripheral blood. The TCR comes from a woman aged 30 to 39 with acute or convalescent COVID-19. CDR3 residues: CASSLSHRDRARNGYTF. The CDR3, as DNA: TGTGCCAGTAGTCTATCACACCGGGACAGGGCGAGGAATGGCTACACCTTC.